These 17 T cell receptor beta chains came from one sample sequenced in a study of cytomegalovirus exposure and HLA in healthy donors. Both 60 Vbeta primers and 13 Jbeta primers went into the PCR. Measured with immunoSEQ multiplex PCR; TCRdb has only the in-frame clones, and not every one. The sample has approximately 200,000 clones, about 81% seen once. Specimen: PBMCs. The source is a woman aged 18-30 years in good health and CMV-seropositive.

The CDR3 DNA sequence: TGTGCCAGCAGCTTAGGAAGGGGGTTAAACACAGATACGCAGTATTTT. It yields the protein CASSLGRGLNTDTQYF. J is TRBJ2-3 and V is TRBV11-1; a possible D gene is TRBD1 (6 bases). Trimming removed 1 base at V and 2 bases at J, with 13 bases between. From germline, CDR1 is SGHAT and CDR2 FQDESV (reference sequence). The CDR3 loop spans 16 amino acids.

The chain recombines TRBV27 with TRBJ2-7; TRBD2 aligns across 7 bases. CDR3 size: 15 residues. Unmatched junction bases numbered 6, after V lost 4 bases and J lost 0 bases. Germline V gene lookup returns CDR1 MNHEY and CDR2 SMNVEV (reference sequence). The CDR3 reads CASSSPGGGSYEQYF. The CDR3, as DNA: TGTGCCAGCAGTTCCCCTGGGGGGGGCTCCTACGAGCAGTACTTC.

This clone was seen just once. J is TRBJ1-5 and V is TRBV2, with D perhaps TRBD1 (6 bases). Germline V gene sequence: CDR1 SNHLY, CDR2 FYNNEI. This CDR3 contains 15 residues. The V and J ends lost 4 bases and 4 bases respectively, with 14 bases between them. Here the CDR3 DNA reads TGTGCCAGCAGTGCACAGGGTTTTGGGAATCAGCCCCAGCATTTT. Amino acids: CASSAQGFGNQPQHF.

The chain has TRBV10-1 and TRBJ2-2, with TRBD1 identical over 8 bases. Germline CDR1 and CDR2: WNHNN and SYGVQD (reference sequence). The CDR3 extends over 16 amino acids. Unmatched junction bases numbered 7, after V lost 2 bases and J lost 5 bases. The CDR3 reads CASSEVRGPMTGELFF. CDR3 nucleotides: TGCGCCAGCAGTGAGGTCAGGGGGCCAATGACCGGGGAGCTGTTTTTT.

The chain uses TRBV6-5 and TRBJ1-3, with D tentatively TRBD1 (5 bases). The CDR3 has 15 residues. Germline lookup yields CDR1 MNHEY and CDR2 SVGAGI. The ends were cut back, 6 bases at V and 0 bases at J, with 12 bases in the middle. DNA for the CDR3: TGTGCCAGCAGAGGGGCACAGCTCTCTGGAAACACCATATATTTT. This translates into CASRGAQLSGNTIYF.

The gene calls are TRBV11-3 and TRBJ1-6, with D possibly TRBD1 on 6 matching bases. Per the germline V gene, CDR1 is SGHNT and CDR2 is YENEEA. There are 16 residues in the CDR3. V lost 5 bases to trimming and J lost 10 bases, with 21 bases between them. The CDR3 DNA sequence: TGTGCCAGCAGCCCCCCTTATTGGGGGCGTAGATCACCCCTCCACTTT. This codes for CASSPPYWGRRSPLHF. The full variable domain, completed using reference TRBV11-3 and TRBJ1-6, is EAGVVQSPRYKIIEKKQPVAFWCNPISGHNTLYWYLQNLGQGPELLIRYENEEAVDDSQLPKDRFSAERLKGVDSTLKIQPAELGDSAVYLCASSPPYWGRRSPLHFGNGTRLTVT.

CDR3 amino acids: CASSFKGADQPQHF. The CDR3 coding sequence is TGTGCCAGCAGCTTCAAGGGGGCTGATCAGCCCCAGCATTTT. The gene calls are TRBV7-2 and TRBJ1-5; 7 bases are a match to TRBD1. J lost 5 bases, V lost 3 bases, and 4 bases had no gene match. The CDR3 has 14 amino acids. Per the germline V gene, CDR1 is SGHTA and CDR2 is FQGNSA.

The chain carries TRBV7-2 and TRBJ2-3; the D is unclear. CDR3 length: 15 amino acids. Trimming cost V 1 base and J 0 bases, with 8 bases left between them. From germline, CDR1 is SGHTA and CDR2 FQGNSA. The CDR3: CASSLGAWSTDTQYF. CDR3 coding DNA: TGTGCCAGCAGCTTAGGTGCGTGGAGCACAGATACGCAGTATTTT.

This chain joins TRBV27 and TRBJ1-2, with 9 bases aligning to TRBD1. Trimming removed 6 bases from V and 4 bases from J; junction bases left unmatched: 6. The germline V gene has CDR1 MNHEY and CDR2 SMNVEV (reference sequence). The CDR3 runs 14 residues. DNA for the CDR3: TGTGCCAGCAGCGGGGACAGGGCCCTCTATGGCTACACCTTC. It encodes CASSGDRALYGYTF.

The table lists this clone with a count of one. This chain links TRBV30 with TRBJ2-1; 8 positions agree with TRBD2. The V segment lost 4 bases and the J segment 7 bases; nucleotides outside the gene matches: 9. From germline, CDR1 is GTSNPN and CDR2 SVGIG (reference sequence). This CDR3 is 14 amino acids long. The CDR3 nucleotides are TGTGCCTGGACCCCGGGACTAGTGGTTAATGAGCAGTTCTTC. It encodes CAWTPGLVVNEQFF. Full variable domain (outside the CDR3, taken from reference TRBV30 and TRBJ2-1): SQTIHQWPATLVQPVGSPLSLECTVEGTSNPNLYWYRQAAGRGLQLLFYSVGIGQISSEVPQNLSASRPQDRQFILSSKKLLLSDSGFYLCAWTPGLVVNEQFFGPGTRLTVL.

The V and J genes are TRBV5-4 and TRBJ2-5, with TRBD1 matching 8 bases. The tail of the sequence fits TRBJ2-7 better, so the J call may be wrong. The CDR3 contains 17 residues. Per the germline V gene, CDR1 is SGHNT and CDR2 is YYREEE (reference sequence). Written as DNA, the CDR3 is TGTGCCAGCAGCTCCCCAACCACAGGGGGTTTTTTCGACGAGCAGTACTTC. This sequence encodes CASSSPTTGGFFDEQYF.

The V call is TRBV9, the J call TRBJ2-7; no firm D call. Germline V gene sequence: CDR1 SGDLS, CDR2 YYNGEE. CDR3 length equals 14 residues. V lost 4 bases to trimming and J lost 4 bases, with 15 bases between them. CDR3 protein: CASSPNPGGYEQYF. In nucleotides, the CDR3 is TGTGCCAGCAGCCCTAACCCGGGTGGATACGAGCAGTACTTC.

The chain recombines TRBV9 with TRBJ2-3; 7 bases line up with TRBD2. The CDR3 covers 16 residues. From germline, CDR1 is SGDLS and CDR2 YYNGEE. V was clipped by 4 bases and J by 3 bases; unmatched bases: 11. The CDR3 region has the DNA TGTGCCAGCAGCCCGGTGGATGGCGGGGGAACAGATACGCAGTATTTT. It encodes CASSPVDGGGTDTQYF.

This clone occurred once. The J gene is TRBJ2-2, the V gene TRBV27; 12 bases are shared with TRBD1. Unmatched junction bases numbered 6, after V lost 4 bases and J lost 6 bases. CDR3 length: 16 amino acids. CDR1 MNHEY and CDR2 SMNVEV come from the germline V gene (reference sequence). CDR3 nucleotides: TGTGCCAGCAGTTCCGGGACAGGGGGCAGCGCCGGGGAGCTGTTTTTT. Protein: CASSSGTGGSAGELFF.

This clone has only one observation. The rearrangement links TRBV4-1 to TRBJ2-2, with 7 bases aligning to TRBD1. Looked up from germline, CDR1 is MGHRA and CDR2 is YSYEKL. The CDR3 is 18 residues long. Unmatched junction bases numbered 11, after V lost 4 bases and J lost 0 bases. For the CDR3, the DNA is TGCGCCAGCAGCCCTCTGGACAGGCTCAATCCGAACACCGGGGAGCTGTTTTTT. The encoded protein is CASSPLDRLNPNTGELFF.

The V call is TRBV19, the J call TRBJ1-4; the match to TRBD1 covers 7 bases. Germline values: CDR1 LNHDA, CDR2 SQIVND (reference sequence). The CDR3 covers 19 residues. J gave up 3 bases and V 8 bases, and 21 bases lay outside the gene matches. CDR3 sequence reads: CASSRQGQGWLESNEKLFF. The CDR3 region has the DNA TGTGCCAGTTCCCGACAGGGTCAGGGTTGGTTGGAATCTAATGAAAAACTGTTTTTT.

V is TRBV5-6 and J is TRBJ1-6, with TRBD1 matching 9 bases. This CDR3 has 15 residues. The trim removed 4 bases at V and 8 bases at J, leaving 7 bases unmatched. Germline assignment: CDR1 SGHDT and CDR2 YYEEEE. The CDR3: CASSMLTGGYSPLHF. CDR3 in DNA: TGTGCCAGCAGCATGCTGACAGGGGGGTATTCACCCCTCCACTTT.